Below are 17 T cell receptor beta chains sequenced from a single sample in a study of cytomegalovirus exposure and HLA in healthy donors. PCR primers comprised 60 Vbeta and 13 Jbeta primers. Assay used: immunoSEQ multiplex PCR; TCRdb lists only in-frame clones, some missing. This table holds 120,000 or so clones, 60% to 85% found once. Sequencing was performed on PBMCs. Receptor source: a woman in her thirties or forties in good health and CMV-seronegative.

The chain uses TRBV18 and TRBJ2-5; a weak D match, TRBD1 (5 bases). Trimming took off 3 bases at V and 9 bases at J, with 17 bases between the two ends. Germline V gives CDR1 KGHSH, CDR2 LQKENI. This CDR3 has 14 residues. In DNA, the CDR3 is TGTGCCAGCTCACCCTCAGAACAGGTCACCGCCCAGTACTTC. This encodes CASSPSEQVTAQYF.

A remark on this clone: One end of the junction does not line up with germline, which may come from a read error. The chain carries TRBV25-1 and TRBJ2-6, with 7 bases aligning to TRBD1. CDR3 length: 17 amino acids. Germline-derived CDR1 and CDR2 are MGHDK and SYGVNS. CDR3 DNA sequence: TGTGCCAGCAGTGACCGACAGGGCCTAGTAGGGGCCAACGGCCTGACTTTC. Amino acid sequence: CASSDRQGLVGANGLTF.

The chain links TRBV5-1 to TRBJ2-3, with 9 bases identical to TRBD1. The germline V gene encodes CDR1 SGHRS and CDR2 YFSETQ. The CDR3 runs to 15 residues. Unmatched junction bases numbered 7, after V lost 4 bases and J lost 4 bases. In nucleotides, the CDR3 is TGCGCCAGCAGCATGGGACAGGGAAGGTCAGATACGCAGTATTTT. It translates to CASSMGQGRSDTQYF.

V usage is TRBV28 and J usage is TRBJ2-7, with D possibly being TRBD2 (6 bases). Germline V gene data show CDR1 as MDHEN and CDR2 as SYDVKM. V was pared by 11 bases and J by 0 bases, with 8 bases between. The CDR3 runs to 11 residues. CDR3 nucleotides: TGTGCCCCCGGGGGCTCCTACGAGCAGTACTTC. Its translation is CAPGGSYEQYF.

About this clone itself: One end of the junction does not line up with germline, which may come from a read error. Other DNA sequences of this sample code for an identical CDR3. The V gene is TRBV19, the J gene TRBJ2-5, with 9 bases identical to TRBD1. The CDR3 runs to 15 residues. In germline, CDR1 is LNHDA, CDR2 SQIVND (reference sequence). This CDR3 reads CASSIGTGFQETQYF. The CDR3 region has the DNA TGTGCTAGTAGTATTGGGACAGGGTTCCAAGAGACCCAGTACTTC. The complete variable domain, with remaining parts taken from reference TRBV19 and TRBJ2-5, reads DGGITQSPKYLFRKEGQNVTLSCEQNLNHDAMYWYRQDPGQGLRLIYYSQIVNDFQKGDIAEGYSVSREKKESFPLTVTSAQKNPTAFYLCASSIGTGFQETQYFGPGTRLLVL.

V gene TRBV28 combines with J gene TRBJ2-4; TRBD2 might be the D (5 bases). V lost 2 bases and J lost 5, with 7 bases in between. This CDR3 contains 13 residues. The V gene's germline CDR1 is MDHEN and CDR2 SYDVKM. The CDR3 is CASSLRGENIQYF. In DNA, the CDR3 is TGTGCCAGCAGTTTACGGGGAGAAAACATTCAGTACTTC.

This chain uses TRBV2 with TRBJ2-3; D is unresolved. Trimming took off 2 bases at V and 3 bases at J, with 6 bases between the two ends. This CDR3 is 13 amino acids long. CDR1 and CDR2 (germline): SNHLY, FYNNEI. The CDR3, as DNA: TGTGCCAGCAGTGAAACACAGACAGATACGCAGTATTTT. Amino acid sequence: CASSETQTDTQYF.

This sequence joins TRBV11-2 and TRBJ1-4; D call uncertain. CDR1 is SGHAT and CDR2 is FQNNGV in the germline V gene. V was trimmed by 5 bases and J by 10 bases, leaving 11 bases between them. There are 12 residues in the CDR3. The CDR3 bases are TGTGCCAGCAGCCTCAACACGGGAAAACTGTTTTTT. Encoded protein: CASSLNTGKLFF.

This clone was observed a single time. This chain links TRBV18 with TRBJ2-3, with TRBD2 identical over 8 bases. Trimming took 6 bases from V and 0 from J; bases not matched to a gene: 2. Germline V gives CDR1 KGHSH, CDR2 LQKENI. The CDR3 sequence is 14 residues long. This chain's CDR3 is CASSWTSSTDTQYF. DNA of the CDR3: TGTGCCAGCTCCTGGACTAGCAGCACAGATACGCAGTATTTT.

The V gene is TRBV7-2, the J gene TRBJ2-7; a possible D gene is TRBD2 (6 bases). This CDR3 has 14 amino acids. CDR1 SGHTA and CDR2 FQGNSA come from the germline V gene. Trimming removed 7 bases at V and 2 bases at J, with 15 bases between. This CDR3 is CASTPGGETYEQYF. In nucleotides, the CDR3 is TGTGCCAGCACCCCCGGAGGGGAGACCTACGAGCAGTACTTC. The full variable domain, completed using reference TRBV7-2 and TRBJ2-7, is GAGVSQSPSNKVTEKGKDVELRCDPISGHTALYWYRQSLGQGLEFLIYFQGNSAPDKSGLPSDRFSAERTGGSVSTLTIQRTQQEDSAVYLCASTPGGETYEQYFGPGTRLTVT.

The chain is built from TRBV6-5 and TRBJ1-5; D gene ambiguous. The CDR3 has 15 amino acids. V shed 0 bases and J shed 7 bases, with 13 bases lying between them. Germline CDR1 and CDR2: MNHEY and SVGAGI. CDR3 DNA sequence: TGTGCCAGCAGTTACTCCCGTTGGGCCCGGCAGCCCCAGCATTTT. Its translation is CASSYSRWARQPQHF.

The genes are TRBV4-1 and TRBJ2-7, with D maybe TRBD2 (6 bases). The CDR3 runs to 16 residues. Looked up from germline, CDR1 is MGHRA and CDR2 is YSYEKL. Trimming took off 0 bases at V and 0 bases at J, with 12 bases between the two ends. The CDR3 spells CASSQDPSAFSYEQYF. In nucleotides, the CDR3 is TGCGCCAGCAGCCAAGATCCTAGCGCATTCTCCTACGAGCAGTACTTC.

This chain connects TRBV4-3 to TRBJ2-7; D is ambiguous. This CDR3 spans 13 amino acids. V was clipped by 1 base and J by 5 bases, with 9 bases between them. The V gene's germline CDR1 is LGHNA and CDR2 YSLEER. CDR3: CASSQVGRNEQYF. The CDR3 DNA reads TGCGCCAGCAGCCAAGTTGGCAGGAACGAGCAGTACTTC.

On this clone: One end of the junction fails to match germline, which may point to a read error. The rearrangement links TRBV7-9 to TRBJ1-1, with TRBD1 matching 7 bases. The CDR3 covers 14 residues. Per the germline V gene, CDR1 is SEHNR and CDR2 is FQNEAQ (reference sequence). The CDR3 region is CSSSPRQGLAEAFF. The CDR3 DNA follows: TGTTCCAGCAGCCCTCGACAGGGCCTCGCTGAAGCTTTCTTT.

This sequence joins TRBV28 and TRBJ2-1; 7 positions match TRBD2. Per the germline V gene, CDR1 is MDHEN and CDR2 is SYDVKM. This CDR3 is 11 amino acids long. V trimming: 9 bases; J trimming: 12 bases; junction bases outside the gene matches: 8. CDR3 protein: CASGGRELQFF. In nucleotides, the CDR3 is TGTGCCAGTGGGGGGAGGGAATTGCAGTTCTTC.

The gene calls are TRBV11-3 and TRBJ2-1; TRBD1 might be the D (5 bases). The CDR3 consists of 15 residues. CDR1 and CDR2 from the germline V gene are SGHNT and YENEEA. V lost 4 bases to trimming and J lost 7 bases, with 17 bases between them. This CDR3 reads CASSSPQLKGNEQFF. CDR3 nucleotide sequence: TGTGCCAGCAGCTCACCACAACTCAAGGGGAATGAGCAGTTCTTC.

V usage is TRBV18 and J usage is TRBJ2-7, with D perhaps matching TRBD2 (6 bases). V dropped 5 bases and J dropped 3 bases, with 14 bases sitting between them. The CDR3 length is 14 residues. Germline V lookup: CDR1 KGHSH, CDR2 LQKENI. The CDR3 coding sequence is TGTGCCAGCTCATCGGGACGGAGGGGCTACGAGCAGTACTTC. Amino acids: CASSSGRRGYEQYF. The entire variable domain, with the rest obtained from reference TRBV18 and TRBJ2-7, is as follows: NAGVMQNPRHLVRRRGQEARLRCSPMKGHSHVYWYRQLPEEGLKFMVYLQKENIIDESGMPKERFSAEFPKEGPSILRIQQVVRGDSAAYFCASSSGRRGYEQYFGPGTRLTVT.